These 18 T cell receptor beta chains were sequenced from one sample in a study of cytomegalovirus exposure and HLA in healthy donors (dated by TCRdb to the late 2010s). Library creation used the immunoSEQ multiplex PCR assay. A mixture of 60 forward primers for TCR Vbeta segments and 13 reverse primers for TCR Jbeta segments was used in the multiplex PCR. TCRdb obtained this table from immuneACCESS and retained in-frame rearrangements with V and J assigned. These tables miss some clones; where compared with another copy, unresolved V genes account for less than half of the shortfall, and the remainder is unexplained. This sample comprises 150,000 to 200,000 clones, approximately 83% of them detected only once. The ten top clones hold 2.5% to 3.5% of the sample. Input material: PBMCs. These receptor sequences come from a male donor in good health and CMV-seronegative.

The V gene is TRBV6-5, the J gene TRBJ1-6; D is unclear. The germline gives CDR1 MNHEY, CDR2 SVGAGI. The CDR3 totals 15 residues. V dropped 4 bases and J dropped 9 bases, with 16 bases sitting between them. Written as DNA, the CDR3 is TGTGCCAGCAGTTCCTTCCCGGCATCAGGTTCACCCCTCCACTTT. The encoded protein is CASSSFPASGSPLHF.

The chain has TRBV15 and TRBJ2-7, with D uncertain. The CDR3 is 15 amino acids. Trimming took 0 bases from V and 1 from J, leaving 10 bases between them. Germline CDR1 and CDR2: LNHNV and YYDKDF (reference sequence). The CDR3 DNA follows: TGTGCCACCAGCAGAGATTTGAGACAATCCTACGAGCAGTACTTC. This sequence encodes CATSRDLRQSYEQYF.

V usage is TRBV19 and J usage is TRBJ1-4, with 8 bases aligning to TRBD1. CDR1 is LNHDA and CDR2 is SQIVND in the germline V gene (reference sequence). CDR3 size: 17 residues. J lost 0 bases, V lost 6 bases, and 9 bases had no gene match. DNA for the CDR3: TGTGCCAGTAGCTCCGGACAGGGTGTATCAACTAATGAAAAACTGTTTTTT. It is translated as CASSSGQGVSTNEKLFF.

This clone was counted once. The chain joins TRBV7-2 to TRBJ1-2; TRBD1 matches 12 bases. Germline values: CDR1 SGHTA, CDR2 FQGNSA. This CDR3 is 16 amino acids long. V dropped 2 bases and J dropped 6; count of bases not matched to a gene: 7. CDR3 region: CASSLPPGQGADGYTF. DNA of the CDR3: TGTGCCAGCAGCTTACCGCCGGGACAGGGGGCGGATGGCTACACCTTC.

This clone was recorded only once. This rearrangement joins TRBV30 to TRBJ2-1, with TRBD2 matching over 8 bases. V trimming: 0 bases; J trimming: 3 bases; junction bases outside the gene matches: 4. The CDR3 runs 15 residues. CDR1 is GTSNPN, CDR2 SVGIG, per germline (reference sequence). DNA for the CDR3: TGTGCCTGGAGTGTACGGGGGGGGTACTACAATGAGCAGTTCTTC. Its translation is CAWSVRGGYYNEQFF. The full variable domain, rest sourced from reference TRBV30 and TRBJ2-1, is SQTIHQWPATLVQPVGSPLSLECTVEGTSNPNLYWYRQAAGRGLQLLFYSVGIGQISSEVPQNLSASRPQDRQFILSSKKLLLSDSGFYLCAWSVRGGYYNEQFFGPGTRLTVL.

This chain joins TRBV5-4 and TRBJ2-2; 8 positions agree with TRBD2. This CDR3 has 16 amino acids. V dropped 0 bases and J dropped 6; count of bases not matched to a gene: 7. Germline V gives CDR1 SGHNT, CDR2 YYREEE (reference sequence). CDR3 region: CASSLGGTRMPGELFF. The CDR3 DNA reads TGTGCCAGCAGCTTGGGGGGGACTAGAATGCCCGGGGAGCTGTTTTTT.

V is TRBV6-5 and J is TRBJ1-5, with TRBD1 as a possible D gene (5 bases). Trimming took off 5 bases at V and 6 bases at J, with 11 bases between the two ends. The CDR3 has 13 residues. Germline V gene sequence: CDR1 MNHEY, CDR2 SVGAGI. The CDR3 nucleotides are TGTGCCAGCAGTCCAAGGGGAAGTCAGCCCCAGCATTTT. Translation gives CASSPRGSQPQHF.

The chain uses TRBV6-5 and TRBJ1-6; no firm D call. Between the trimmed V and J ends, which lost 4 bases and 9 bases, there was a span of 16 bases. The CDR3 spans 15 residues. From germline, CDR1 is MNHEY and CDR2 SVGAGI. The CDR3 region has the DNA TGTGCCAGCAGTTCCCTTGTCGGCTACAGTTCACCCCTCCACTTT. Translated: CASSSLVGYSSPLHF.

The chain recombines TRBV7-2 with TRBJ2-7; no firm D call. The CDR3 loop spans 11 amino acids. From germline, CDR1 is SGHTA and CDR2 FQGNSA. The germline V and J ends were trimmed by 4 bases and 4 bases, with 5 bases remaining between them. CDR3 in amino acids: CASSSFYEQYF. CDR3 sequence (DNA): TGTGCCAGCAGCTCCTTTTACGAGCAGTACTTC.

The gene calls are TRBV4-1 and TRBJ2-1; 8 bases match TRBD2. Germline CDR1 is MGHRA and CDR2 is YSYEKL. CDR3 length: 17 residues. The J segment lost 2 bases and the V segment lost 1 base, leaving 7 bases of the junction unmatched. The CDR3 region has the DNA TGCGCCAGCAGCCAAGTTACGGCTAGCGGGCCCTACAATGAGCAGTTCTTC. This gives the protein CASSQVTASGPYNEQFF.

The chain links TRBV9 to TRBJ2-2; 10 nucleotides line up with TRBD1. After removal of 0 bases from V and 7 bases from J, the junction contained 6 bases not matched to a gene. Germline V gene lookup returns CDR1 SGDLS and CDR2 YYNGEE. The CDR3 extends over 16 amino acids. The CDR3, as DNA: TGTGCCAGCAGCGTAGGGGGACAGGGGTATAGCGGGGAGCTGTTTTTT. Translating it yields CASSVGGQGYSGELFF.

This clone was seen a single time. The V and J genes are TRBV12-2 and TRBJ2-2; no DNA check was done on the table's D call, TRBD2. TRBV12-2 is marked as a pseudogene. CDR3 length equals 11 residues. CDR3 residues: CASRPSGELFF. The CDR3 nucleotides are TGTGCAAGTCGCCCGAGCGGGGAGCTGTTTTTT.

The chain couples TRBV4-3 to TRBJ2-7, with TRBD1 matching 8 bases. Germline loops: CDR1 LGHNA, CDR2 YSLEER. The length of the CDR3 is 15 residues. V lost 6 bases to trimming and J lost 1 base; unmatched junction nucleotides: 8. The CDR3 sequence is CASSQDRERSYEQYF. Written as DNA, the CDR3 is TGCGCCAGCAGTCAGGACAGGGAGAGGTCCTACGAGCAGTACTTC.

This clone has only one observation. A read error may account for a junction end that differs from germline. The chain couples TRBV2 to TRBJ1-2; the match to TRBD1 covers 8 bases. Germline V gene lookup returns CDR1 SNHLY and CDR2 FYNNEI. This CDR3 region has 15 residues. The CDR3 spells CAGRRGTGVNYGYTF. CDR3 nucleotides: TGTGCCGGCAGGCGCGGGACAGGAGTTAACTATGGCTACACCTTC.

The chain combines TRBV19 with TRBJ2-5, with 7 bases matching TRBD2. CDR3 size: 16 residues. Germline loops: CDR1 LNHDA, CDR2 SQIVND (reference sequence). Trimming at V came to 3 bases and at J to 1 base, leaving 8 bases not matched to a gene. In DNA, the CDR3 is TGTGCCAGTAGTATTGCAGGGACTACCCTCCAAGAGACCCAGTACTTC. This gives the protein CASSIAGTTLQETQYF.

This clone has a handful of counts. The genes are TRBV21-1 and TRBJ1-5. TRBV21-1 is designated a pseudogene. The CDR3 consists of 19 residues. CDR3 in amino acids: CASSTCYDPGTDSNQPQHF. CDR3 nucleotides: TGTGCCAGCAGCACATGCTATGACCCGGGAACGGATAGCAATCAGCCCCAGCATTTT.

CDR3 in DNA: TGCAGCGTTGAGTCGGGTCAGAGCACTGAAGCTTTCTTT. Amino acid sequence: CSVESGQSTEAFF. This sequence joins TRBV29-1 and TRBJ1-1; D uncertain. The CDR3 contains 13 residues. CDR1 is SQVTM, CDR2 ANQGSEA, per germline. Trimming cost V 3 bases and J 4 bases, with 12 bases left between them.

The CDR3 nucleotides are TGTGCCAGCAGACGGGGGACAGAATATAATTCACCCCTCCACTTT. This sequence encodes CASRRGTEYNSPLHF. This chain connects TRBV6-5 to TRBJ1-6; 7 bases are shared with TRBD1. Unmatched junction bases numbered 6, after V lost 6 bases and J lost 4 bases. CDR1 MNHEY and CDR2 SVGAGI come from the germline V gene. The CDR3 length is 15 residues.